These 26 T cell receptor beta chains were all obtained from the same sample, sequenced in a study of PD-1 blockade in classical Hodgkin lymphoma. Sequencing was performed with immunoSEQ multiplex PCR; in TCRdb, only in-frame clones are kept and a portion is missing. Found here are approximately 39,000 clones, over 65% of them singletons; the top ten hold about 9.1%. This sample's time point: cycle 4 day 1 (C4D1), after less than 7 weeks of nivolumab. With no exception, relapse followed autologous stem cell transplantation in all patients, and brentuximab vedotin exposure varied. Material: peripheral blood mononuclear cells (PBMCs), obtained before the fourth cycle of nivolumab. All receptors come from a human donor with classical Hodgkin lymphoma.

This clone was seen a handful of times. This chain joins TRBV28 and TRBJ1-5, with D possibly being TRBD1 (5 bases). Trimming removed 7 bases at V and 7 bases at J, with 11 bases between. Germline V gives CDR1 MDHEN, CDR2 SYDVKM. The CDR3 has 12 amino acids. CDR3 sequence reads: CASTHGGQPQHF. The CDR3 DNA is TGTGCCAGCACTCACGGGGGGCAGCCCCAGCATTTT.

The V and J genes are TRBV28 and TRBJ2-7; D assignment may be TRBD1 or TRBD2 (6 bases each). Trimming pared 4 bases from V and 5 bases from J, leaving 18 bases between. The CDR3 runs to 15 residues. The germline gives CDR1 MDHEN, CDR2 SYDVKM. CDR3 in amino acids: CASSSLGGGFDEQYF. The CDR3 DNA is TGTGCCAGCAGTTCCCTAGGGGGAGGATTCGACGAGCAGTACTTC.

This rearrangement joins TRBV19 to TRBJ2-5; TRBD2 matches at 8 bases. The length of the CDR3 is 16 residues. V lost 3 bases to trimming and J lost 5 bases; unmatched junction nucleotides: 11. Germline values: CDR1 LNHDA, CDR2 SQIVND (reference sequence). CDR3 amino acids: CASSIGVSGGQETQYF. The CDR3 DNA sequence: TGTGCCAGTAGTATTGGGGTTTCGGGGGGGCAGGAGACCCAGTACTTC.

CDR3 bases: TGTGCCAGCAGCTTGAGCCTATGGGGACGCTATGAAGCTTTCTTT. Amino acid sequence: CASSLSLWGRYEAFF. V usage is TRBV5-6 and J usage is TRBJ1-1; a weak D match, TRBD1 (5 bases). The CDR3 extends over 15 amino acids. Trimming took off 1 base at V and 7 bases at J, with 17 bases between the two ends. Germline V gene lookup returns CDR1 SGHDT and CDR2 YYEEEE.

This clone was seen a few times. J is TRBJ2-5 and V is TRBV6-6; no definite D call. Trimming shortened V by 2 bases and J by 9 bases, and 7 bases separated the two germline ends. The CDR3 has 11 amino acids. Germline assignment: CDR1 MNHNY and CDR2 SVGAGI (reference sequence). The CDR3 protein is CASSYMAAQYF. The CDR3 nucleotides read TGTGCCAGCAGTTACATGGCGGCCCAGTACTTC.

The chain recombines TRBV28 with TRBJ2-5; perhaps TRBD1 as D (5 bases). The germline V gene encodes CDR1 MDHEN and CDR2 SYDVKM. This CDR3 comprises 13 residues. Trimming removed 2 bases at V and 3 bases at J, with 7 bases between. CDR3 in amino acids: CASSLPREETQYF. The CDR3 coding sequence is TGTGCCAGCAGTTTACCCAGGGAAGAGACCCAGTACTTC.

This clone appeared a few times. The rearrangement uses TRBV28 and TRBJ2-7, with D perhaps TRBD1 or TRBD2 (6 bases each). Germline lookup yields CDR1 MDHEN and CDR2 SYDVKM. Trimming left V 8 bases short and J 0 bases short, with 17 bases between. CDR3 size: 15 residues. CDR3 residues: CASWGPREASYEQYF. CDR3 coding DNA: TGTGCCAGCTGGGGGCCCAGGGAGGCCTCCTACGAGCAGTACTTC.

The chain joins TRBV4-3 to TRBJ1-4; D ambiguous. The CDR3 is made up of 15 amino acids. Germline loops: CDR1 LGHNA, CDR2 YSLEER. V lost 0 bases and J 8 bases, leaving 13 bases between the germline ends. CDR3 region: CASSQESHVGEKLFF. The DNA of the CDR3 is TGCGCCAGCAGCCAAGAGAGTCACGTGGGGGAAAAACTGTTTTTT.

This sequence joins TRBV5-4 and TRBJ2-7; TRBD1 matches at 9 bases. The germline gives CDR1 SGHNT, CDR2 YYREEE (reference sequence). The V and J ends lost 4 bases and 5 bases, in that order; junction bases with no gene match: 10. This CDR3 contains 15 residues. For the CDR3, the DNA is TGTGCCAGCAGCCCTCGTGGGACAGGGTACCACGAGCAGTACTTC. Encoded protein: CASSPRGTGYHEQYF.

This clone has just a few counts. The V and J genes are TRBV10-1 and TRBJ1-5; D is perhaps TRBD1 (5 bases). The CDR3 extends over 18 amino acids. Germline V gene data show CDR1 as WNHNN and CDR2 as SYGVQD (reference sequence). V lost 7 bases and J lost 5, with 27 bases in between. This CDR3 reads CASTRGGRWTGHHQPQHF. The CDR3 DNA follows: TGCGCCAGCACGCGGGGGGGAAGGTGGACGGGTCATCATCAGCCCCAGCATTTT.

The chain combines TRBV25-1 with TRBJ1-1; no firm D call. V gave up 1 base and J gave up 4 bases, with 13 bases separating them. The CDR3 is made up of 15 amino acids. Germline values: CDR1 MGHDK, CDR2 SYGVNS. DNA for the CDR3: TGTGCCAGCAGTGAATTTGTGGTGGGAGGCACTGAAGCTTTCTTT. Residues: CASSEFVVGGTEAFF.

The V and J genes are TRBV5-1 and TRBJ2-1; maybe TRBD1 (6 bases). The germline gives CDR1 SGHRS, CDR2 YFSETQ. Trimming pared 5 bases from V and 0 bases from J, leaving 12 bases between. The CDR3 sequence is 15 residues long. Here the CDR3 DNA reads TGCGCCAGCAGTATACAGGGAAGCTCCTACAATGAGCAGTTCTTC. Translation gives CASSIQGSSYNEQFF.

The chain employs TRBV4-1 and TRBJ2-7, with 9 bases lining up with TRBD2. V trimming: 0 bases; J trimming: 4 bases; junction bases outside the gene matches: 7. CDR3 length: 16 residues. From germline, CDR1 is MGHRA and CDR2 YSYEKL. CDR3 DNA: TGCGCCAGCAGCCAAGAAGCGGGGGGAAGACTTTACGAGCAGTACTTC. Protein: CASSQEAGGRLYEQYF.

The chain recombines TRBV11-2 with TRBJ2-7; D assignment may be TRBD1 or TRBD2 (5 bases each). CDR1 and CDR2 from the germline V gene are SGHAT and FQNNGV. The CDR3 contains 12 residues. Trimming took off 6 bases at V and 5 bases at J, with 11 bases between the two ends. The CDR3 reads CASRGETHEQYF. The CDR3 nucleotides are TGTGCCAGCAGGGGGGAAACCCACGAGCAGTACTTC. Looking up the rest from reference TRBV11-2 and TRBJ2-7 gives the full variable domain: EAGVAQSPRYKIIEKRQSVAFWCNPISGHATLYWYQQILGQGPKLLIQFQNNGVVDDSQLPKDRFSAERLKGVDSTLKIQPAKLEDSAVYLCASRGETHEQYFGPGTRLTVT.

The chain links TRBV6-1 to TRBJ2-5, with TRBD1 identical over 8 bases. The germline CDR1 and CDR2 sequences are MNHNS and SASEGT. Germline trimming cut 4 bases from V and 5 bases from J; bases unmatched to any gene: 9. This CDR3 spans 15 amino acids. CDR3 sequence (DNA): TGTGCCAGCAGTGTTAACAGGGGGAGAATGGAGACCCAGTACTTC. It encodes CASSVNRGRMETQYF.

The chain recombines TRBV11-2 with TRBJ2-5; D call uncertain. The length of the CDR3 is 15 residues. The V end lost 4 bases, the J end lost 1 base, and 13 bases lay between the germline ends. Germline values: CDR1 SGHAT, CDR2 FQNNGV. The CDR3 loop is CASSSHKTSQETQYF. In DNA form, the CDR3 reads TGTGCCAGCAGCTCTCACAAGACGAGCCAAGAGACCCAGTACTTC.

The V gene is TRBV5-1, the J gene TRBJ2-5; 9 positions match TRBD2. The ends lost 0 bases at V and 13 bases at J; junction bases unmatched: 10. Germline-derived CDR1 and CDR2 are SGHRS and YFSETQ. The CDR3 is made up of 14 amino acids. The CDR3 region has the DNA TGCGCCAGCAGCTTGGAAGCTAGCGGGGTTAGTCGGTACTTC. Its translation: CASSLEASGVSRYF.

The gene calls are TRBV30 and TRBJ1-4; no definite D call. The V end was cut by 7 bases, the J end by 2 bases, with 11 bases between. This CDR3 is 13 amino acids long. Looked up from germline, CDR1 is GTSNPN and CDR2 is SVGIG (reference sequence). The CDR3 DNA is TGTGCCTCCCAGACGGGCACTAATGAAAAACTGTTTTTT. Protein sequence: CASQTGTNEKLFF.

The gene calls are TRBV5-6 and TRBJ2-7; 11 bases are a match to TRBD1. CDR1 is SGHDT, CDR2 YYEEEE, per germline. The CDR3 extends over 16 amino acids. V shed 1 base and J 4 bases; nucleotides not matched to a gene: 7. CDR3 sequence: CASSLLIGQGAYEQYF. As DNA, the CDR3 is TGTGCCAGCAGCTTGTTGATAGGACAGGGGGCTTACGAGCAGTACTTC.

The J gene is TRBJ1-1, the V gene TRBV27; D is unclear. Between the trimmed V and J ends, which lost 8 bases and 1 base, there was a span of 8 bases. This CDR3 comprises 12 residues. Germline CDR1 reads MNHEY; CDR2 reads SMNVEV (reference sequence). CDR3 protein: CASGWGNTEAFF. DNA of the CDR3: TGTGCCAGCGGATGGGGGAACACTGAAGCTTTCTTT.

This chain connects TRBV19 to TRBJ2-1, with a possible D match to TRBD1 (6 bases). The germline gives CDR1 LNHDA, CDR2 SQIVND (reference sequence). V was clipped by 3 bases and J by 9 bases, with 18 bases between them. CDR3 length: 15 amino acids. The CDR3 region has the DNA TGTGCCAGTAGTATGGGACACATCTCTGGGGCTGAGCAGTTCTTC. Translation: CASSMGHISGAEQFF.

The rearrangement links TRBV9 to TRBJ1-2; tentatively, D is TRBD1 (5 bases). The CDR3 length is 13 residues. Trimming removed 4 bases from V and 2 bases from J, with 9 bases in between. Germline CDR1 is SGDLS and CDR2 is YYNGEE. CDR3 bases: TGTGCCAGCAGCCCCGGGACCAACTATGGCTACACCTTC. Translation gives CASSPGTNYGYTF.

The chain combines TRBV9 with TRBJ2-7; a weak D match, TRBD2 (6 bases). Germline V gene data show CDR1 as SGDLS and CDR2 as YYNGEE. The CDR3 runs to 15 residues. The V end lost 6 bases, the J end lost 0 bases, and 16 bases lay between the germline ends. This chain's CDR3 is CASTAGAGPSYEQYF. The DNA of the CDR3 is TGTGCCAGCACGGCCGGGGCGGGGCCCTCCTACGAGCAGTACTTC.

This chain joins TRBV6-6 and TRBJ1-6, with 7 bases matching TRBD1. Germline-derived CDR1 and CDR2 are MNHNY and SVGAGI (reference sequence). The CDR3 spans 15 residues. V was clipped by 5 bases and J by 7 bases; unmatched bases: 8. CDR3 region: CASSPRTGQNSPLHF. The CDR3 DNA is TGTGCCAGCAGTCCCCGGACAGGCCAAAATTCACCCCTCCACTTT.

In its sample, this clone was seen a few times. The chain joins TRBV6-6 to TRBJ2-2, with 8 bases fitting TRBD2. There are 15 residues in the CDR3. J was trimmed by 7 bases and V by 4 bases; bases with no gene match: 8. The germline V gene has CDR1 MNHNY and CDR2 SVGAGI (reference sequence). CDR3 DNA: TGTGCCAGCAGTTCCCCCGGGAGGGTGAGCGGGGAGCTGTTTTTT. Translating it yields CASSSPGRVSGELFF.

The J gene is TRBJ1-4, the V gene TRBV7-9; 9 nucleotides agree with TRBD1. CDR1 is SEHNR, CDR2 FQNEAQ, per germline (reference sequence). Germline trimming cut 5 bases from V and 8 bases from J; bases unmatched to any gene: 12. The CDR3 extends over 16 amino acids. This CDR3 is CASSPRTGVDTEKLFF. In DNA, the CDR3 is TGTGCCAGCAGCCCCCGGACAGGGGTGGATACAGAAAAACTGTTTTTT.